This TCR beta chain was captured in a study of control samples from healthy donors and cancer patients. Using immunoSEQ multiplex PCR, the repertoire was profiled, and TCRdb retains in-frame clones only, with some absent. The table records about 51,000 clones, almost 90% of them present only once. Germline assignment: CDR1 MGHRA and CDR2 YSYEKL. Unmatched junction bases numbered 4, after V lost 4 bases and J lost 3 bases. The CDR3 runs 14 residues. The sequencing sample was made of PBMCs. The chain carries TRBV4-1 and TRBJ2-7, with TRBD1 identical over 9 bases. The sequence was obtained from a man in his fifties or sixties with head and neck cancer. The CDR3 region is CASSRTDRGYEQYF. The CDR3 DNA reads TGCGCCAGCAGCCGTACGGACAGGGGCTACGAGCAGTACTTC.